This passage covers 27 T cell receptor beta chains from one sample sequenced in a study of blood T cell repertoires in COVID-19. Here immunoSEQ multiplex PCR was the method, and the copy in TCRdb shows in-frame clones only, minus some. In the table there are almost 500,000 clones, around 85% of which are singletons. The sample was PBMCs or T cells enriched from blood (not recorded which). All receptors come from a woman aged 60 to 75 who had recovered from COVID-19.

In its sample, this clone was seen once. The J gene is TRBJ1-4, the V gene TRBV5-1; no clear D gene. Germline lookup yields CDR1 SGHRS and CDR2 YFSETQ. The CDR3 covers 13 residues. Trimming stripped 5 bases from V and 4 bases from J, with 9 bases between. The CDR3, as DNA: TGCGCCAGCAGAATAGCTCTTAATGAAAAACTGTTTTTT. It translates to CASRIALNEKLFF.

The chain joins TRBV11-2 to TRBJ1-1; D ambiguous. Germline CDR1 is SGHAT and CDR2 is FQNNGV. The CDR3 has 17 amino acids. The V end lost 4 bases, the J end lost 10 bases, and 28 bases lay between the germline ends. CDR3 sequence: CASSSFRSADGREGAFF. The DNA of the CDR3 is TGTGCCAGCAGCTCCTTCCGGAGCGCCGATGGCCGCGAGGGAGCTTTCTTT.

The chain is built from TRBV27 and TRBJ1-3; no clear D gene. This CDR3 contains 15 residues. V was cut by 1 base and J by 2 bases, with 9 bases left in between. CDR1 and CDR2 (germline): MNHEY, SMNVEV (reference sequence). The CDR3 region is CASSLFRGAGNTIYF. In DNA, the CDR3 is TGTGCCAGCAGTTTATTCCGGGGAGCTGGAAACACCATATATTTT.

The chain couples TRBV13 to TRBJ1-1; D possibly corresponds to TRBD1 (5 bases). Germline V CDR1 and CDR2: PRHDT, FYEKMQ (reference sequence). The CDR3 length is 14 residues. V dropped 1 base and J dropped 8 bases, with 14 bases sitting between them. CDR3 in amino acids: CASSLALGRGEAFF. CDR3 DNA: TGTGCCAGCAGCTTAGCCCTGGGGCGGGGGGAAGCTTTCTTT.

The chain combines TRBV5-1 with TRBJ1-6; 7 positions agree with TRBD1. This CDR3 region has 16 residues. Unmatched junction bases numbered 10, after V lost 6 bases and J lost 4 bases. Germline-derived CDR1 and CDR2 are SGHRS and YFSETQ. This CDR3 is CASIPGGREYNSPLHF. Here the CDR3 DNA reads TGCGCCAGCATCCCAGGGGGAAGGGAGTATAATTCACCCCTCCACTTT.

This chain joins TRBV24-1 and TRBJ2-2, with a tentative D call TRBD1 (5 bases). The CDR3 length is 15 residues. Germline V gene lookup returns CDR1 KGHDR and CDR2 SFDVKD. V was pared by 6 bases and J by 4 bases, with 14 bases between. The CDR3 spells CATSKGQGSTGELFF. The CDR3 DNA follows: TGTGCCACCAGTAAAGGGCAGGGAAGCACCGGGGAGCTGTTTTTT.

This rearrangement joins TRBV4-2 to TRBJ2-5; 10 bases match TRBD2. Germline CDR1 reads LGHNA; CDR2 reads YNFKEQ. The V segment lost 5 bases and the J segment 1 base; nucleotides outside the gene matches: 4. The CDR3 has 15 amino acids. The CDR3 sequence: CASSISGGFQETQYF. CDR3 bases: TGTGCCAGCAGCATTAGCGGGGGGTTCCAAGAGACCCAGTACTTC.

This clone came up once. The chain joins TRBV10-3 to TRBJ1-2; no definite D call. Trimming removed 2 bases from V and 4 bases from J, with 20 bases in between. CDR1 and CDR2 from the germline V gene are ENHRY and SYGVKD. The CDR3 spans 17 residues. The DNA for the CDR3 is TGTGCCATCAGTGAGGAGGGAGGAGAAACCCATGTCTATGGCTACACCTTC. It yields the protein CAISEEGGETHVYGYTF.

This clone has more than one count but fewer than ten. The rearrangement joins TRBV5-1 to TRBJ1-2; TRBD1 matches at 7 bases. Germline V gives CDR1 SGHRS, CDR2 YFSETQ. V was clipped by 4 bases and J by 4 bases; unmatched bases: 4. This CDR3 is 13 amino acids long. The CDR3 DNA sequence: TGCGCCAGCAGCCCCGGGACAGTCTATGGCTACACCTTC. As protein: CASSPGTVYGYTF.

The V gene is TRBV10-1, the J gene TRBJ2-3; 8 bases agree with TRBD2. V lost 3 bases, J lost 1 base, and 3 bases stayed unmatched. The CDR3 totals 15 residues. The V gene's germline CDR1 is WNHNN and CDR2 SYGVQD (reference sequence). The CDR3 region is CASSEGLARTDTQYF. The CDR3 DNA follows: TGCGCCAGCAGTGAAGGACTAGCCCGCACAGATACGCAGTATTTT.

The chain joins TRBV5-1 to TRBJ1-1; 7 bases fit TRBD1. V was pared by 3 bases and J by 0 bases, with 8 bases of the junction left unmatched. CDR1 is SGHRS and CDR2 is YFSETQ in the germline V gene. The CDR3 totals 16 residues. CDR3 amino acids: CASSSQGPIMNTEAFF. As DNA, the CDR3 is TGCGCCAGCAGCTCACAGGGGCCTATCATGAACACTGAAGCTTTCTTT.

This clone came up a few times. This same CDR3 is encoded by further DNA sequences in the sample. This chain uses TRBV7-9 with TRBJ1-2; a possible D gene is TRBD1 (6 bases). The V and J ends lost 0 bases and 4 bases respectively, with 9 bases between them. CDR3 length: 14 residues. Germline V gives CDR1 SEHNR, CDR2 FQNEAQ (reference sequence). CDR3 bases: TGTGCCAGCAGCTTAGCTCAGGGGAGCTATGGCTACACCTTC. Its translation is CASSLAQGSYGYTF. Combining the CDR3 with reference TRBV7-9 and TRBJ1-2 gives the whole variable domain DTGVSQNPRHKITKRGQNVTFRCDPISEHNRLYWYRQTLGQGPEFLTYFQNEAQLEKSRLLSDRFSAERPKGSFSTLEIQRTEQGDSAMYLCASSLAQGSYGYTFGSGTRLTVV.

The CDR3 reads CASSTSGGATEQYF. CDR3 DNA: TGCGCCAGCAGCACTAGCGGGGGGGCCACCGAGCAGTACTTC. The V and J genes are TRBV5-1 and TRBJ2-7, with TRBD2 matching over 13 bases. Trimming removed 4 bases from V and 6 bases from J; junction bases left unmatched: 4. CDR1 is SGHRS and CDR2 is YFSETQ in the germline V gene. The CDR3 has 14 amino acids.

In regard to this clone: One end of the junction does not line up with germline, which may come from a read error. This chain uses TRBV6-5 with TRBJ2-1; a possible D gene is TRBD2 (5 bases). Germline lookup yields CDR1 MNHEY and CDR2 SVGAGI. CDR3 length: 15 amino acids. CDR3 region: CASSYSRLAYDEQFF. Written as DNA, the CDR3 is TGTGCCAGCAGTTACTCCCGGCTAGCCTACGATGAGCAGTTCTTC.

The chain links TRBV5-1 to TRBJ2-1; 11 bases line up with TRBD2. V trimming: 0 bases; J trimming: 10 bases; junction bases outside the gene matches: 9. The CDR3 loop spans 16 amino acids. Germline V gives CDR1 SGHRS, CDR2 YFSETQ. The CDR3 reads CASSLGLAGGSLEQFF. CDR3 sequence (DNA): TGCGCCAGCAGCTTGGGGCTAGCGGGGGGCAGTCTGGAGCAGTTCTTC.

Turning to this clone: Other DNA sequences in this sample translate to the same CDR3. V usage is TRBV24-1 and J usage is TRBJ1-5; D unresolved. V lost 1 base, J lost 2 bases, and 5 bases lay in between. CDR3 size: 14 residues. The germline CDR1 and CDR2 sequences are KGHDR and SFDVKD. CDR3 sequence (DNA): TGTGCCACCAGTGATTTCCGAGGCAATCAGCCCCAGCATTTT. It encodes CATSDFRGNQPQHF.

This chain connects TRBV12-3 or TRBV12-4 to TRBJ1-2; TRBD1 agrees at 7 bases. The CDR3 has 13 amino acids. V trimming: 3 bases; J trimming: 8 bases; junction bases outside the gene matches: 6. The CDR3 sequence: CASSFGDRAGYTF. The CDR3 nucleotides read TGTGCCAGCAGTTTCGGAGACAGGGCGGGCTACACCTTC.

The J gene is TRBJ2-2, the V gene TRBV10-3; TRBD1 matches 7 bases. Germline-derived CDR1 and CDR2 are ENHRY and SYGVKD. V lost 4 bases to trimming and J lost 0 bases; unmatched junction nucleotides: 5. The CDR3 spans 16 residues. The CDR3 protein is CAISVGTETNTGELFF. For the CDR3, the DNA is TGTGCCATCAGTGTCGGGACAGAGACGAACACCGGGGAGCTGTTTTTT.

Only one count was recorded for this clone. The chain has TRBV29-1 and TRBJ1-5; 10 bases align to TRBD1. V was clipped by 6 bases and J by 5 bases; unmatched bases: 1. The CDR3 runs to 12 residues. Germline V gene sequence: CDR1 SQVTM, CDR2 ANQGSEA. Here the CDR3 DNA reads TGCAGCGTCGGACAGGGGGATCAGCCCCAGCATTTT. Residues: CSVGQGDQPQHF.

This clone was seen only a few times. The gene calls are TRBV29-1 and TRBJ1-1; 9 bases map to TRBD1. Looked up from germline, CDR1 is SQVTM and CDR2 is ANQGSEA. This CDR3 contains 14 residues. V lost 8 bases and J lost 0; bases outside the gene matches: 7. CDR3 DNA sequence: TGCAGCATACAGGGGGCGGAGATGAACACTGAAGCTTTCTTT. Translating gives CSIQGAEMNTEAFF. The entire variable domain, with the rest obtained from reference TRBV29-1 and TRBJ1-1, is as follows: SAVISQKPSRDICQRGTSLTIQCQVDSQVTMMFWYRQQPGQSLTLIATANQGSEATYESGFVIDKFPISRPNLTFSTLTVSNMSPEDSSIYLCSIQGAEMNTEAFFGQGTRLTVV.

This sequence joins TRBV12-1 and TRBJ2-1; whether TRBD2, the table's D call, matches the DNA was not checked. TRBV12-1 is marked as a pseudogene. The CDR3 has 12 amino acids. CDR3 DNA sequence: TGTGCCAGCAGCTTTCGGTACAATGAGCAGTTCTTC. Its translation: CASSFRYNEQFF.

The chain is built from TRBV5-1 and TRBJ2-3; 10 bases are a match to TRBD1. The CDR3 consists of 15 residues. Per germline, CDR1 SGHRS and CDR2 YFSETQ. V was pared by 5 bases and J by 0 bases, with 3 bases of the junction left unmatched. This CDR3 is CASSQDRGSTDTQYF. CDR3 DNA sequence: TGCGCCAGCAGTCAGGACAGGGGGAGCACAGATACGCAGTATTTT.

V usage is TRBV27 and J usage is TRBJ2-7; 8 bases map to TRBD2. The CDR3 is made up of 14 amino acids. CDR1 is MNHEY and CDR2 is SMNVEV in the germline V gene (reference sequence). V trimming: 5 bases; J trimming: 1 base; junction bases outside the gene matches: 4. The CDR3 loop reads CASSPASGSYEQYF. CDR3 in DNA: TGTGCCAGCAGTCCTGCTAGCGGGTCCTACGAGCAGTACTTC.

This chain links TRBV5-4 with TRBJ1-6, with TRBD1 identical over 7 bases. CDR1 and CDR2 (germline): SGHNT, YYREEE (reference sequence). The length of the CDR3 is 16 residues. With 5 bases clipped from V and 6 bases from J, the junction kept 11 bases outside the gene matches. CDR3 bases: TGTGCCAGCAGTCTGGGAGGACAGGCTACTAATTCACCCCTCCACTTT. Residues: CASSLGGQATNSPLHF.

This chain joins TRBV24-1 and TRBJ2-1, with D possibly matching TRBD1 (8 bases). V dropped 0 bases and J dropped 9 bases, with 17 bases sitting between them. Germline V gene data show CDR1 as KGHDR and CDR2 as SFDVKD. The CDR3 is made up of 16 amino acids. The CDR3 region is CATSDLVRTGGGEQFF. CDR3 DNA: TGTGCCACCAGTGATTTGGTTAGAACAGGGGGGGGTGAGCAGTTCTTC.

Worth noting for this clone: The germline gene is not matched at one end of the junction; a read error may be the cause. The genes are TRBV7-9 and TRBJ2-7; TRBD2 matches 8 bases. The germline V gene has CDR1 SEHNR and CDR2 FQNEAQ (reference sequence). This CDR3 contains 12 residues. Here the CDR3 DNA reads TGTGTCAGCAGCTTAGAGGGGACTAGGAAGTACTTC. Protein product: CVSSLEGTRKYF.

The chain has TRBV7-2 and TRBJ1-2; maybe TRBD1 (6 bases). Per the germline V gene, CDR1 is SGHTA and CDR2 is FQGNSA. Between the trimmed V and J ends, which lost 0 bases and 4 bases, there was a span of 9 bases. The CDR3 is 14 amino acids. CDR3 region: CASSLASGAYGYTF. The CDR3 nucleotides are TGTGCCAGCAGCTTAGCCTCAGGGGCCTATGGCTACACCTTC.